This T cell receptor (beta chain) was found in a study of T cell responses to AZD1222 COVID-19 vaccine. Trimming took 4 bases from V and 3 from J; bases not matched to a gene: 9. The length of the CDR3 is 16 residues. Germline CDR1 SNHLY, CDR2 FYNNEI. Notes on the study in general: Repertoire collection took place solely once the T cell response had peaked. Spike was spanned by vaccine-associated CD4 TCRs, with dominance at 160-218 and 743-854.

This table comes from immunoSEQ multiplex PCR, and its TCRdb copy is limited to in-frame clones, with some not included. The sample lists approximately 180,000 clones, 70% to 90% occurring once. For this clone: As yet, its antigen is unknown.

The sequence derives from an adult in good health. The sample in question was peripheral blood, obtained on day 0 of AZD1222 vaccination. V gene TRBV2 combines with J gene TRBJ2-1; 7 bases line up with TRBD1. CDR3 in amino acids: CASSARGQESYNEQFF. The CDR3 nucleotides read TGTGCCAGCAGTGCCCGAGGACAGGAGAGCTACAATGAGCAGTTCTTC.